This T cell receptor (beta chain) appears in the sequencing data of a study of Graves' ophthalmopathy and Graves' hyperthyroidism (dated by TCRdb to 2017 to 2018). With respect to the entire study: Stable hyperthyroidism was defined as no progression to ophthalmopathy within 18 months of follow-up. TCR beta repertoire signatures were used to distinguish Graves' ophthalmopathy from Graves' hyperthyroidism and to predict progression to ophthalmopathy. In total, 120 to 150 blood samples were TCR-sequenced: under 45 ophthalmopathy, 80 or so hyperthyroidism and roughly 17 hyperthyroidism-to-ophthalmopathy patients. To explore V-J signatures that distinguish ophthalmopathy from hyperthyroidism, a discovery set of 100 patients was enrolled, made up of over 40 with ophthalmopathy and roughly 57 with stable hyperthyroidism. An independent validation cohort was composed of around 19 hyperthyroidism patients and about 17 patients who later progressed from hyperthyroidism to ophthalmopathy. In six or seven hyperthyroidism patients, the T-cell repertoires found in thyroid tissue were compared with those found in blood. Following sample collection, hyperthyroidism patients were given methimazole at a starting dose of 30 mg daily, and ophthalmopathy patients were given high-dose intravenous methylprednisolone.

The hyperthyroidism patients were 18 to 65 years old and newly diagnosed, with a disease duration of less than 2 months. Anyone with other autoimmune diseases, uncontrolled infections, pregnancy or lactation was excluded from the study. Diagnosis relied on clinical symptoms, serum thyroxine, TRAb, thyroid ultrasound and orbital computed tomography. Trizol reagent was used to extract the total RNA, and its quality was then checked on an Agilent 2100 Bioanalyzer. General study outcomes and caveats: In validation, the model predicted ophthalmopathy progression with less than 71% sensitivity and 72% to 80% specificity; some twelve predicted patients were CT-confirmed with GO in a median of about 6.1 months. Most expanded thyroid clonotypes with frequency above 0.001 were also detected in blood, suggesting blood repertoires may reflect the thyroid immune response. In cross-validation, the 13-signature model distinguished ophthalmopathy from stable hyperthyroidism with 87.88% sensitivity and approximately 81% specificity, while in the test set the corresponding values were about 80% and 75%. Sample size was not statistically predetermined, and group allocation was not concealed from the investigators.

A remark on this clonotype: The antigen it recognizes is unknown. No qualities accompany the bases; no much larger clone lies one base away.

Cut back by 0 bases and 2 bases, the V and J ends lie 14 bases apart. The CDR3 measures 16 amino acids from cysteine to phenylalanine. CDR3 DNA is the only sequence kept; it has 48 bases, read in frame from the first base. In the germline V gene, CDR1 corresponds to SGHRS and CDR2 to YFSETQ. For repertoire sequencing, TCR beta CDR3 regions were amplified from RNA transcripts. The first round of RT-PCR was done with HTBI primers and the Qiagen OneStep RT-PCR kit, and was followed by a second round of multiplex PCR, then size selection and purification. Sequencing of the libraries was carried out on an Illumina HiSeq2000 in paired-end mode with 100 bp reads. The published analysis was carried out like this. SOAPnuke was used to process the reads, removing any read that contained adapters or uncalled bases, had a mean Phred below 15, or lacked an exact match to the constant primer or identifier. High-quality paired reads were merged with COPE v1.2.5. Unique nucleotide sequences were defined as clonotypes and aligned to IMGT TRB V, D and J references using MiTCR v1.1. Analysis was restricted to V-J combinations with a frequency above 0.0001, which covered over 98% of repertoires. A TCR clonal expansion and chaos score per V-J combination was defined as the ratio of F50 clonal expansion to chaos observed in the TCRdist matrix. Features were reduced by Welch's t-statistics and random forest to approximately 13 V-J combinations, which fed a naive Bayes classifier. The similarity between thyroid and blood repertoires was quantified using the Morisita-Horn index. The public reads were reanalyzed by TCRdb: fastp trimming at Q25, MiXCR alignment, in-frame beta chains only. Each record represents a unique CDR3 protein, reported with the most common genes and DNA among its rows. The V and J calls and clone size come from TCRdb's table, not from the authors' own analysis. Present in this sample are around 590,000 distinct CDR3 sequences, less than 40% of which were seen just once. Over 3.5% of the sample is held by the ten biggest clonotypes.

The sequenced sample was peripheral blood or thyroid tissue (not recorded which). The TCR sequence derives from an adult man with Graves' hyperthyroidism. The rearranged chain carries TRBV5-1 and TRBJ1-1; the D gene remains uncertain. The CDR3 protein is CASSLGANGPNTEAFF. The nucleotide sequence reads as follows: TGCGCCAGCAGCTTGGGGGCAAACGGGCCAAACACTGAAGCTTTCTTT.